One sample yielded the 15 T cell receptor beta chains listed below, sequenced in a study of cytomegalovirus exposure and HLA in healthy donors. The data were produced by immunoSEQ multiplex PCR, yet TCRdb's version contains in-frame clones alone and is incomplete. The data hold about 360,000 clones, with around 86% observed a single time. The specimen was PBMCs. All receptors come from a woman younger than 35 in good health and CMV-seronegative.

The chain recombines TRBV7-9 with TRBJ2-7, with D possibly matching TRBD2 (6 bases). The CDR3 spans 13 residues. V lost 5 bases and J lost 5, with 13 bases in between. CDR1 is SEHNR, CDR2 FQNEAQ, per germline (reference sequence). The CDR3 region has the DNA TGTGCCAGCAGCCCGTGGGGGAGGCACGAGCAGTACTTC. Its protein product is CASSPWGRHEQYF.

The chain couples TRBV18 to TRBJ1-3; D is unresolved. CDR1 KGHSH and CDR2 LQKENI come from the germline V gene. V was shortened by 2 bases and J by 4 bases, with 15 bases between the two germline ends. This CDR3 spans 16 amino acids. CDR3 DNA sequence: TGTGCCAGCTCACCAACTCAGGTTCTCGCCGGAAACACCATATATTTT. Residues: CASSPTQVLAGNTIYF.

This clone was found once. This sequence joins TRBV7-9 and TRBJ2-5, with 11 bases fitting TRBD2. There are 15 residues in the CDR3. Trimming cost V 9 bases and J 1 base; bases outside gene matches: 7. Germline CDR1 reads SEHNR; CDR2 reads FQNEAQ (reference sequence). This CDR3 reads CASTETSGTQETQYF. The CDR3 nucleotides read TGTGCCAGTACTGAGACTAGCGGGACCCAAGAGACCCAGTACTTC.

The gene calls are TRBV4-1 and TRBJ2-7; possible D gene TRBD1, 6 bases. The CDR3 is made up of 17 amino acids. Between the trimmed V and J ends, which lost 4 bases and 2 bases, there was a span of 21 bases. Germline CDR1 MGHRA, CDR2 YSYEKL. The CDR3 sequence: CASSRNPPGTQTYEQYF. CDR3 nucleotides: TGCGCCAGCAGCCGGAACCCTCCGGGGACACAGACCTACGAGCAGTACTTC.

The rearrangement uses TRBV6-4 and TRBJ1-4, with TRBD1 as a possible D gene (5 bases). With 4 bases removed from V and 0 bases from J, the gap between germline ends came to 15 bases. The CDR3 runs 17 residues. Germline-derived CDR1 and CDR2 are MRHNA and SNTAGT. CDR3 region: CASSGWGRTATNEKLFF. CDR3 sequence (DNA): TGTGCCAGCAGTGGGTGGGGCCGCACAGCAACTAATGAAAAACTGTTTTTT.

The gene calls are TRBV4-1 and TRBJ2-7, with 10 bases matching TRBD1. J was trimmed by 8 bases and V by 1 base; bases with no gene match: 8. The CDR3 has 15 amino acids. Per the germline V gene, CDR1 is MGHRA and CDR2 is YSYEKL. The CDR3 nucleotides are TGCGCCAGCAGCCAAGTACCGGGGACAGGGGAAAAGCAGTACTTC. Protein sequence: CASSQVPGTGEKQYF.

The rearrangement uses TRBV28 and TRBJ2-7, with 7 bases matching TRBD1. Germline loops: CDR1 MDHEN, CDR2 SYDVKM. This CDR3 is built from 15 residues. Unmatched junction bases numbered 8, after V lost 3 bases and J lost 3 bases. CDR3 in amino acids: CASSFHGTAYYEQYF. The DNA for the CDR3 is TGTGCCAGCAGTTTTCACGGGACAGCTTACTACGAGCAGTACTTC.

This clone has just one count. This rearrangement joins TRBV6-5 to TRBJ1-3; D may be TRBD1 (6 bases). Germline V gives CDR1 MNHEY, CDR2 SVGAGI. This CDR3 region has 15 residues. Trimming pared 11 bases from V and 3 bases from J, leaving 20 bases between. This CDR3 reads CACGRGTKHGNTIYF. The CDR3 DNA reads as TGTGCCTGCGGTAGGGGGACAAAACATGGAAACACCATATATTTT.

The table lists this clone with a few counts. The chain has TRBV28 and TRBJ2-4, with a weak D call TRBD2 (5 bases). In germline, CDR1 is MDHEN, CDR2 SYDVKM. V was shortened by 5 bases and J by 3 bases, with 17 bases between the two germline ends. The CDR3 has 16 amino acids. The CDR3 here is CASSPRGLGSKNIQYF. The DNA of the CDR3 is TGTGCCAGCAGTCCCCGGGGTTTGGGCAGCAAAAACATTCAGTACTTC.

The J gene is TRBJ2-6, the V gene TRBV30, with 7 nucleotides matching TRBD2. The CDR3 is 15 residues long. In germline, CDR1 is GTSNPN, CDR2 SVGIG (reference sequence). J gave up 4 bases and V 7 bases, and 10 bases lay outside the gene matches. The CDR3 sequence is CAFGTLGRGANVLTF. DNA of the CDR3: TGTGCCTTCGGGACTCTCGGGAGGGGGGCCAACGTCCTGACTTTC.

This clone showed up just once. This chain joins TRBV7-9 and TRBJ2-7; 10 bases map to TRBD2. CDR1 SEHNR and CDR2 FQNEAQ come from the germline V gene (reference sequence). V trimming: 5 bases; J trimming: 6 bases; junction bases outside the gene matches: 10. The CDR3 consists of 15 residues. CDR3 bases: TGTGCCAGCAGCAGCCCCGCTAGCGGGAGATCCGAGCAGTACTTC. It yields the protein CASSSPASGRSEQYF.

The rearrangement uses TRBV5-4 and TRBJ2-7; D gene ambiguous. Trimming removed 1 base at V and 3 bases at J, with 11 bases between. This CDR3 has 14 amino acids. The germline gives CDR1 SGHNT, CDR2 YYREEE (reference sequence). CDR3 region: CASSLKSGNYEQYF. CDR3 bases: TGTGCCAGCAGCTTGAAGTCAGGAAACTACGAGCAGTACTTC.

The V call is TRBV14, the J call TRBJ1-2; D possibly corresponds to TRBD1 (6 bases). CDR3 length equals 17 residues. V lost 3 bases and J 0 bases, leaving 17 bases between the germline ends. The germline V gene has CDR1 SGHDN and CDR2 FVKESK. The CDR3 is CASSHHTPGHPNYGYTF. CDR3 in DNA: TGTGCCAGCAGCCACCACACACCGGGACACCCTAACTATGGCTACACCTTC.

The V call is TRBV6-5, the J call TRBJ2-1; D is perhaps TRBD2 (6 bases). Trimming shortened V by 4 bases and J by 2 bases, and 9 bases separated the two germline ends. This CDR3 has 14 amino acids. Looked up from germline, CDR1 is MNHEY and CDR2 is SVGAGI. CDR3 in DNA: TGTGCCAGCAGTTTGAGGGAGGCCTACAATGAGCAGTTCTTC. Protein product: CASSLREAYNEQFF.

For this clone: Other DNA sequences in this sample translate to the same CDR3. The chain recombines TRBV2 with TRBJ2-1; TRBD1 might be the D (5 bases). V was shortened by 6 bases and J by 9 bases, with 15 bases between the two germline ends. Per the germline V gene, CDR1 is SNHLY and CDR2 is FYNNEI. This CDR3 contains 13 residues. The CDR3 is CASSLDIFGEQFF. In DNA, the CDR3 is TGTGCCAGCAGCTTGGACATCTTCGGTGAGCAGTTCTTC.